The 19 T cell receptor beta chains reported below all come from one sample, sequenced in a study of cytomegalovirus exposure and HLA in healthy donors (dated by TCRdb to about 2017). Library construction relied on the immunoSEQ multiplex PCR assay. For the multiplex PCR, a mixture combining 60 forward primers for TCR Vbeta segments and 13 reverse primers for TCR Jbeta segments was used. Held by TCRdb, this immuneACCESS table contains in-frame sequences only and omits some clones. Under half of the omission traces to an unresolved V gene where checked; the cause of the rest is unknown. This sample lists around 200,000 clones; around 85% were detected once. 1.5% to 2% of the sample lies in the top ten. The specimen was PBMCs. Receptor source: a man aged 45-60 years in good health and CMV-seronegative.

The chain is built from TRBV19 and TRBJ1-2; D unresolved. The CDR3 spans 14 residues. Germline V gene lookup returns CDR1 LNHDA and CDR2 SQIVND (reference sequence). V lost 1 base to trimming and J lost 2 bases, with 8 bases between them. In nucleotides, the CDR3 is TGTGCCAGTAGTATAGTTGTGTCGAACTATGGCTACACCTTC. It yields the protein CASSIVVSNYGYTF. The full variable domain, in which reference TRBV19 and TRBJ1-2 provide the parts outside the CDR3, is DGGITQSPKYLFRKEGQNVTLSCEQNLNHDAMYWYRQDPGQGLRLIYYSQIVNDFQKGDIAEGYSVSREKKESFPLTVTSAQKNPTAFYLCASSIVVSNYGYTFGSGTRLTVV.

This clone occurred a few times. The chain recombines TRBV14 with TRBJ2-2; TRBD2 matches 7 bases. The V gene's germline CDR1 is SGHDN and CDR2 FVKESK. This CDR3 is built from 14 residues. Unmatched junction bases numbered 5, after V lost 9 bases and J lost 1 base. The CDR3 DNA sequence: TGTGCCAGTAGAAGCGGGGTGAACACCGGGGAGCTGTTTTTT. This encodes CASRSGVNTGELFF.

The J gene is TRBJ2-3, the V gene TRBV5-1, with unresolved D. V was shortened by 0 bases and J by 5 bases, with 7 bases between the two germline ends. This CDR3 spans 13 amino acids. Germline lookup yields CDR1 SGHRS and CDR2 YFSETQ. This CDR3 is CASSLGYRDTQYF. In DNA form, the CDR3 reads TGCGCCAGCAGCTTGGGGTATAGAGATACGCAGTATTTT.

V usage is TRBV7-9 and J usage is TRBJ2-7, with TRBD1 identical over 9 bases. This CDR3 region has 14 residues. CDR1 and CDR2 (germline): SEHNR, FQNEAQ (reference sequence). Trimming at V came to 5 bases and at J to 5 bases, leaving 7 bases not matched to a gene. The CDR3 DNA reads TGTGCCAGCAGCAGTTCGACAGGGGGAAACGAGCAGTACTTC. Amino acid sequence: CASSSSTGGNEQYF.

The chain joins TRBV4-1 to TRBJ2-7; 10 bases line up with TRBD2. The CDR3 consists of 16 residues. Per the germline V gene, CDR1 is MGHRA and CDR2 is YSYEKL. The ends lost 0 bases at V and 3 bases at J; junction bases unmatched: 5. The CDR3 protein is CASSQEASGSGYEQYF. CDR3 in DNA: TGCGCCAGCAGCCAAGAAGCTAGCGGGAGCGGCTACGAGCAGTACTTC.

This chain's CDR3 is CASSSSGANVLTF. CDR3 bases: TGTGCCAGCAGCTCTTCTGGGGCCAACGTCCTGACTTTC. J is TRBJ2-6 and V is TRBV6-6; D unresolved. CDR1 and CDR2 (germline): MNHNY, SVGAGI (reference sequence). This CDR3 comprises 13 residues. Deletions cut 6 bases from V and 1 base from J, with 4 bases between.

The J gene is TRBJ2-3, the V gene TRBV12-5; D may be TRBD2 (5 bases). This CDR3 is 14 amino acids long. Trimming cost V 7 bases and J 0 bases, with 11 bases left between them. Germline CDR1 is LGHNT and CDR2 is FRNRAP. The CDR3 protein is CASARDISTDTQYF. CDR3 sequence (DNA): TGTGCTAGTGCCCGGGATATCAGCACAGATACGCAGTATTTT.

CDR3 coding DNA: TGTGCCAGCAGTGCCCAACAAGTACCGAACACTGAAGCTTTCTTT. Translating gives CASSAQQVPNTEAFF. The chain recombines TRBV2 with TRBJ1-1; no firm D call. The germline V and J ends were trimmed by 4 bases and 1 base, with 13 bases remaining between them. CDR3 length: 15 residues. Germline CDR1 SNHLY, CDR2 FYNNEI.

This chain connects TRBV7-7 to TRBJ2-7; 11 bases map to TRBD2. Looked up from germline, CDR1 is SSHAT and CDR2 is FNYEAQ (reference sequence). The CDR3 has 15 residues. Trimming at V came to 5 bases and at J to 1 base, leaving 4 bases not matched to a gene. The CDR3 DNA follows: TGTGCCAGCAGCGCCGGGACTAGCGGTTCCTACGAGCAGTACTTC. Protein: CASSAGTSGSYEQYF.

As concerns this clone: A read error may account for a junction end that differs from germline. Other DNA sequences in this sample translate to the same CDR3. The chain is built from TRBV5-5 and TRBJ1-2, with D possibly being TRBD1 (6 bases). Germline V gene lookup returns CDR1 SGHKS and CDR2 YYEKEE (reference sequence). The CDR3 is 12 amino acids. CDR3 bases: TGTGCCAGCAGCTCGGACAGCTATGGTTACACCTTC. It is translated as CASSSDSYGYTF.

J is TRBJ2-7 and V is TRBV29-1; maybe TRBD1 (6 bases). Germline-derived CDR1 and CDR2 are SQVTM and ANQGSEA. CDR3 length equals 17 residues. V lost 1 base to trimming and J lost 1 base, with 20 bases between them. DNA of the CDR3: TGCAGCGTTGAAGCAGCGACAGGCGCTACATTTTCCTACGAGCAGTACTTC. As protein: CSVEAATGATFSYEQYF.

This clone was seen a single time. The chain combines TRBV19 with TRBJ1-4; no firm D call. V was shortened by 10 bases and J by 6 bases, with 15 bases between the two germline ends. Germline values: CDR1 LNHDA, CDR2 SQIVND (reference sequence). The CDR3 is 13 amino acids. The DNA of the CDR3 is TGTGCCACCAATGATCGTAGTGATGAAAAACTGTTTTTT. Encoded protein: CATNDRSDEKLFF. Full variable domain (outside the CDR3, taken from reference TRBV19 and TRBJ1-4): DGGITQSPKYLFRKEGQNVTLSCEQNLNHDAMYWYRQDPGQGLRLIYYSQIVNDFQKGDIAEGYSVSREKKESFPLTVTSAQKNPTAFYLCATNDRSDEKLFFGSGTQLSVL.

The chain couples TRBV27 to TRBJ2-7; 7 nucleotides align to TRBD1. The CDR3 has 13 amino acids. V was clipped by 2 bases and J by 7 bases; unmatched bases: 5. In germline, CDR1 is MNHEY, CDR2 SMNVEV (reference sequence). The CDR3 coding sequence is TGTGCCAGCAGTTTACGGACAGGCAGGGAGCAGTACTTC. It specifies CASSLRTGREQYF.

This chain connects TRBV6-5 to TRBJ2-7; D is ambiguous. Looked up from germline, CDR1 is MNHEY and CDR2 is SVGAGI. V dropped 6 bases and J dropped 0 bases, with 12 bases sitting between them. CDR3 length: 14 residues. DNA for the CDR3: TGTGCCAGCAGATATACAGTGAGCTCCTACGAGCAGTACTTC. It specifies CASRYTVSSYEQYF.

V and J are TRBV7-2 and TRBJ2-3, with 10 bases aligning to TRBD2. V shed 1 base and J 3 bases; nucleotides not matched to a gene: 10. The CDR3 contains 18 residues. Germline-derived CDR1 and CDR2 are SGHTA and FQGNSA. The CDR3 here is CASSLESGRAGGTDTQYF. In nucleotides, the CDR3 is TGTGCCAGCAGCTTAGAGAGCGGGAGGGCCGGAGGGACAGATACGCAGTATTTT.

This chain connects TRBV29-1 to TRBJ2-7, with 9 bases fitting TRBD1. Per germline, CDR1 SQVTM and CDR2 ANQGSEA. CDR3 length: 14 amino acids. V shed 4 bases and J 7 bases; nucleotides not matched to a gene: 11. The CDR3 protein is CSVVSTDRGWEQYF. In DNA form, the CDR3 reads TGCAGCGTTGTAAGTACGGACAGGGGCTGGGAGCAGTACTTC.

CDR3 DNA: TGTGCCAGCAGCAGCGGATACTCTGGAAACACCATATATTTT. Protein: CASSSGYSGNTIYF. This chain joins TRBV9 and TRBJ1-3; D gene unclear. The germline gives CDR1 SGDLS, CDR2 YYNGEE. The CDR3 contains 14 residues. V lost 4 bases to trimming and J lost 0 bases, with 8 bases between them.

The rearrangement links TRBV28 to TRBJ1-5; weak D call: TRBD1 (5 bases). CDR3 size: 14 residues. V was cut by 5 bases and J by 1 base, with 9 bases left in between. CDR1 is MDHEN and CDR2 is SYDVKM in the germline V gene. Written as DNA, the CDR3 is TGTGCCAGCAGTCCTGACAGCAGCAATCAGCCCCAGCATTTT. Residues: CASSPDSSNQPQHF.

V usage is TRBV5-1 and J usage is TRBJ2-3; perhaps TRBD1 as D (6 bases). The V gene lost 6 bases and the J gene lost 0 bases, with 17 bases spanning the gap. The germline CDR1 and CDR2 sequences are SGHRS and YFSETQ. CDR3 length: 16 residues. The CDR3 sequence: CASTGFGTSSTDTQYF. The CDR3, as DNA: TGCGCCAGCACCGGTTTCGGGACATCTAGCACAGATACGCAGTATTTT. Drawing the rest from reference TRBV5-1 and TRBJ2-3, the complete variable domain is KAGVTQTPRYLIKTRGQQVTLSCSPISGHRSVSWYQQTPGQGLQFLFEYFSETQRNKGNFPGRFSGRQFSNSRSEMNVSTLELGDSALYLCASTGFGTSSTDTQYFGPGTRLTVL.